Below, 7 T cell receptor beta chains from the same sample are listed, as sequenced in a study of control samples from healthy donors and cancer patients (dated by TCRdb to the early 2020s). Library creation used the immunoSEQ multiplex PCR assay. TCRdb retrieved this table from immuneACCESS and kept in-frame rearrangements only. Not all clones are present; in checked studies, unresolved V genes account for under half, and no reason is known for the remainder. The sample records tens of thousands of clones, roughly 89% of which are singletons. The ten largest clonotypes hold about a sixth of the sample. Sequencing input: blood. These receptors came from a man aged 25 to 40 in good health.

The chain couples TRBV29-1 to TRBJ1-5; D perhaps matches TRBD1 (6 bases). The CDR3 sequence is 14 residues long. Looked up from germline, CDR1 is SQVTM and CDR2 is ANQGSEA. The CDR3 reads CRGTNRVGNQPQHF. DNA for the CDR3: TGCAGGGGAACGAACAGGGTGGGAAATCAGCCCCAGCATTTT. Full variable domain (remainder filled in from reference TRBV29-1 and TRBJ1-5): SAVISQKPSRDICQRGTSLTIQCQVDSQVTMMFWYRQQPGQSLTLIATANQGSEATYESGFVIDKFPISRPNLTFSTLTVSNMSPEDSSIYLCRGTNRVGNQPQHFGDGTRLSIL.

The CDR3, as DNA: TGTGCCAGCAGCCAAGAGGGGGAATGGGACGAGCAGTACTTC. It translates to CASSQEGEWDEQYF. This chain joins TRBV3-1 (or the pseudogene TRBV3-2) and TRBJ2-7; the D call may be TRBD1 or TRBD2 (5 bases each). CDR3 length: 14 amino acids. With 0 bases removed from V and 5 bases from J, the gap between germline ends came to 11 bases. The germline V gene has CDR1 LGHDT and CDR2 YNNKEL (reference sequence).

The chain recombines TRBV7-8 with TRBJ2-1; D remains ambiguous. Germline V CDR1 and CDR2: SGHVS, FQNEAQ. The CDR3 length is 11 residues. V lost 6 bases to trimming and J lost 6 bases, with 6 bases between them. CDR3 sequence: CASSLGNEQFF. As DNA, the CDR3 is TGTGCCAGCAGTTTGGGCAATGAGCAGTTCTTC.

This clone has a single count. The chain couples TRBV6-6 to TRBJ1-6; D is unresolved. Between the trimmed V and J ends, which lost 4 bases and 9 bases, there was a span of 13 bases. There are 14 residues in the CDR3. The germline CDR1 and CDR2 sequences are MNHNY and SVGAGI (reference sequence). The CDR3 DNA is TGTGCCAGCAGTTCTAGACGGCCTGGTTCACCCCTCCACTTT. Its translation: CASSSRRPGSPLHF.

V and J are TRBV3-1 (or the pseudogene TRBV3-2) and TRBJ1-4; TRBD1 aligns across 7 bases. Germline trimming cut 4 bases from V and 2 bases from J; bases unmatched to any gene: 1. CDR3 length equals 14 residues. Germline CDR1 reads LGHDT; CDR2 reads YNNKEL (reference sequence). The CDR3 sequence is CASSRTGTNEKLFF. CDR3 bases: TGTGCCAGCAGCCGGACAGGCACTAATGAAAAACTGTTTTTT.

The chain is built from TRBV7-2 and TRBJ2-1; TRBD2 agrees at 9 bases. Germline V gene sequence: CDR1 SGHTA, CDR2 FQGNSA. CDR3 size: 15 residues. The V gene end was trimmed by 1 base and the J gene end by 4 bases; junction bases not matched to a gene: 2. CDR3 sequence: CASSLVAGGYNEQFF. As DNA, the CDR3 is TGTGCCAGCAGCTTAGTGGCGGGAGGGTACAATGAGCAGTTCTTC.

The chain employs TRBV6-6 and TRBJ1-3; TRBD1 aligns across 9 bases. The trim removed 5 bases at V and 2 bases at J, leaving 7 bases unmatched. Germline lookup yields CDR1 MNHNY and CDR2 SVGAGI (reference sequence). The CDR3 contains 16 residues. CDR3 sequence: CASSPTGGSAGNTIYF. In DNA, the CDR3 is TGTGCCAGCAGTCCCACAGGGGGCAGCGCTGGAAACACCATATATTTT.